The rows below give T cell receptor beta chains drawn from one sample of a study of cytomegalovirus exposure and HLA in healthy donors. TCRdb keeps only in-frame clones here, not all; method: immunoSEQ multiplex PCR. The table includes just over 150,000 clones, 60% to 80% detected once. The sequencing sample was made of PBMCs. These receptors originate from a woman between 50 and 59 years old in good health and CMV-seropositive. Both conserved end residues are part of each CDR3. Fields, in order: clone size, J gene, V gene, CDR3 length, D gene, CDR3 protein, CDR3 DNA. D genes are given only for firm matches. A clone size is listed for some rows: how often the clone was seen (once, few, many), or a class if it is expanded.

clone size: -
J gene: TRBJ1-5
V gene: TRBV19
CDR3 length: 12
D gene: -
CDR3 protein: CASIGSVQPQHF
CDR3 DNA: TGTGCCAGTATAGGGAGTGTCCAGCCCCAGCATTTT

clone size: -
J gene: TRBJ2-1
V gene: TRBV2
CDR3 length: 15
D gene: -
CDR3 protein: CASSEDRDTYNEQFF
CDR3 DNA: TGTGCCAGCAGTGAAGACAGGGATACTTACAATGAGCAGTTCTTC

clone size: -
J gene: TRBJ2-1
V gene: TRBV7-9
CDR3 length: 12
D gene: TRBD2
CDR3 protein: CSSSRTSGEQFF
CDR3 DNA: TGTTCCAGCAGCCGGACTAGCGGTGAGCAGTTCTTC

clone size: few
J gene: TRBJ1-5
V gene: TRBV7-2
CDR3 length: 15
D gene: -
CDR3 protein: CASSLGAYSNQPQHF
CDR3 DNA: TGTGCCAGCAGTCTGGGGGCCTATAGCAATCAGCCCCAGCATTTT

clone size: -
J gene: TRBJ2-2
V gene: TRBV2
CDR3 length: 14
D gene: -
CDR3 protein: CASTRLVIDGELFF
CDR3 DNA: TGTGCCAGCACCAGACTAGTGATTGACGGGGAGCTGTTTTTT

clone size: -
J gene: TRBJ1-5
V gene: TRBV19
CDR3 length: 13
D gene: TRBD1
CDR3 protein: CASTWTGSQPQHF
CDR3 DNA: TGTGCCAGTACCTGGACAGGAAGCCAGCCCCAGCATTTT

clone size: -
J gene: TRBJ1-1
V gene: TRBV5-1
CDR3 length: 17
D gene: -
CDR3 protein: CASSLVGQGTWNTEAFF
CDR3 DNA: TGCGCCAGCAGCTTAGTGGGGCAGGGGACCTGGAACACTGAAGCTTTCTTT

clone size: -
J gene: TRBJ1-1
V gene: TRBV4-1
CDR3 length: 17
D gene: -
CDR3 protein: CASSQDRRRGGSTEAFF
CDR3 DNA: TGCGCCAGCAGCCAAGATCGCCGGAGAGGAGGTTCCACTGAAGCTTTCTTT

clone size: -
J gene: TRBJ2-2
V gene: TRBV4-1
CDR3 length: 15
D gene: -
CDR3 protein: CASSQDSQITRELFF
CDR3 DNA: TGCGCCAGCAGCCAAGATTCGCAGATTACTAGGGAGCTGTTTTTT

clone size: few
J gene: TRBJ2-3
V gene: TRBV28
CDR3 length: 12
D gene: -
CDR3 protein: CASSSRLDTQYF
CDR3 DNA: TGTGCCAGCAGTTCCCGACTAGATACGCAGTATTTT

clone size: -
J gene: TRBJ2-5
V gene: TRBV13
CDR3 length: 17
D gene: -
CDR3 protein: CASSSNPASSERETQYF
CDR3 DNA: TGTGCCAGCAGCTCGAACCCGGCTTCTAGCGAGAGGGAGACCCAGTACTTC

clone size: once
J gene: TRBJ2-5
V gene: TRBV29-1
CDR3 length: 13
D gene: TRBD1
CDR3 protein: CSVGQGGRETQYF
CDR3 DNA: TGCAGCGTGGGACAGGGTGGGCGAGAGACCCAGTACTTC

clone size: -
J gene: TRBJ2-7
V gene: TRBV5-1
CDR3 length: 16
D gene: -
CDR3 protein: CASSLLGSAPSYEQYF
CDR3 DNA: TGCGCCAGCAGCTTGTTGGGCTCTGCCCCCTCCTACGAGCAGTACTTC

clone size: few
J gene: TRBJ1-3
V gene: TRBV7-6
CDR3 length: 16
D gene: TRBD1
CDR3 protein: CASSSGTGVAGNTIYF
CDR3 DNA: TGTGCCAGCAGCTCAGGGACAGGGGTCGCTGGAAACACCATATATTTT

clone size: -
J gene: TRBJ2-3
V gene: TRBV9
CDR3 length: 14
D gene: TRBD1
CDR3 protein: CASGTGQGPDTQYF
CDR3 DNA: TGTGCCAGCGGCACTGGACAGGGACCAGATACGCAGTATTTT

clone size: -
J gene: TRBJ2-1
V gene: TRBV10-3
CDR3 length: 15
D gene: TRBD1
CDR3 protein: CAISESPTGYNEQFF
CDR3 DNA: TGTGCCATCAGTGAGTCTCCGACAGGGTATAATGAGCAGTTCTTC

clone size: few
J gene: TRBJ2-5
V gene: TRBV7-2
CDR3 length: 14
D gene: -
CDR3 protein: CASSLGGSLETQYF
CDR3 DNA: TGTGCCAGCAGCTTAGGAGGTAGCCTGGAGACCCAGTACTTC

clone size: -
J gene: TRBJ1-5
V gene: TRBV28
CDR3 length: 12
D gene: -
CDR3 protein: CASSSGNQPQHF
CDR3 DNA: TGTGCCAGCAGTTCAGGGAATCAGCCCCAGCATTTT

clone size: -
J gene: TRBJ2-5
V gene: TRBV5-4
CDR3 length: 14
D gene: -
CDR3 protein: CASSSGTIQETQYF
CDR3 DNA: TGTGCCAGCAGCTCGGGGACAATACAAGAGACCCAGTACTTC

clone size: -
J gene: TRBJ2-2
V gene: TRBV4-2
CDR3 length: 16
D gene: TRBD1
CDR3 protein: CASSQDWQGDTGELFF
CDR3 DNA: TGTGCCAGCAGCCAAGATTGGCAGGGGGACACCGGGGAGCTGTTTTTT

clone size: once
J gene: TRBJ1-1
V gene: TRBV27
CDR3 length: 12
D gene: -
CDR3 protein: CATRWGQTEAFF
CDR3 DNA: TGTGCCACCCGCTGGGGGCAGACTGAAGCTTTCTTT

clone size: once
J gene: TRBJ2-2
V gene: TRBV6-1
CDR3 length: 14
D gene: -
CDR3 protein: CASSEFGPTGELFF
CDR3 DNA: TGTGCCAGCAGTGAATTTGGGCCAACCGGGGAGCTGTTTTTT

clone size: -
J gene: TRBJ2-1
V gene: TRBV5-1
CDR3 length: 17
D gene: -
CDR3 protein: CASSLFAPGPQGDEQFF
CDR3 DNA: TGCGCCAGCAGCTTGTTCGCGCCGGGTCCCCAAGGCGATGAGCAGTTCTTC

clone size: -
J gene: TRBJ1-2
V gene: TRBV19
CDR3 length: 18
D gene: -
CDR3 protein: CASSITSLPILRGYGYTF
CDR3 DNA: TGTGCCAGTAGTATTACGAGCCTCCCGATCTTACGCGGCTATGGCTACACCTTC

clone size: -
J gene: TRBJ2-7
V gene: TRBV28
CDR3 length: 12
D gene: -
CDR3 protein: CASSPPRGEQYF
CDR3 DNA: TGTGCCAGCAGTCCGCCGCGAGGCGAGCAGTACTTC

clone size: few
J gene: TRBJ1-2
V gene: TRBV4-1
CDR3 length: 16
D gene: TRBD1
CDR3 protein: CASSPQYPTGGNGYTF
CDR3 DNA: TGCGCCAGCAGCCCCCAGTACCCGACAGGGGGCAATGGCTACACCTTC

clone size: -
J gene: TRBJ2-3
V gene: TRBV28
CDR3 length: 15
D gene: TRBD1
CDR3 protein: CASSFGTGGIDTQYF
CDR3 DNA: TGTGCCAGCAGTTTTGGGACAGGGGGTATAGATACGCAGTATTTT

clone size: -
J gene: TRBJ2-1
V gene: TRBV27
CDR3 length: 16
D gene: TRBD2
CDR3 protein: CASSLRLAGRGNEQFF
CDR3 DNA: TGTGCCAGCAGTTTACGGTTAGCGGGTCGAGGGAATGAGCAGTTCTTC

clone size: -
J gene: TRBJ2-2
V gene: TRBV2
CDR3 length: 17
D gene: -
CDR3 protein: CASRDLGQGGDTGELFF
CDR3 DNA: TGTGCCAGCAGAGACTTAGGACAGGGAGGGGACACCGGGGAGCTGTTTTTT

clone size: -
J gene: TRBJ2-2
V gene: TRBV28
CDR3 length: 15
D gene: -
CDR3 protein: CASIWSRGNTGELFF
CDR3 DNA: TGTGCCAGCATTTGGAGTAGGGGAAACACCGGGGAGCTGTTTTTT

clone size: few
J gene: TRBJ1-2
V gene: TRBV19
CDR3 length: 11
D gene: TRBD1
CDR3 protein: CASGTAYGYTF
CDR3 DNA: TGTGCCAGTGGGACAGCGTATGGCTACACCTTC

clone size: -
J gene: TRBJ2-3
V gene: TRBV29-1
CDR3 length: 14
D gene: -
CDR3 protein: CSVGTSSGTDTQYF
CDR3 DNA: TGCAGCGTCGGTACTAGTTCGGGCACAGATACGCAGTATTTT

clone size: -
J gene: TRBJ1-5
V gene: TRBV19
CDR3 length: 15
D gene: -
CDR3 protein: CASSSRGLGDQPQHF
CDR3 DNA: TGTGCCAGTAGTTCCAGGGGTTTAGGCGATCAGCCCCAGCATTTT

clone size: -
J gene: TRBJ1-5
V gene: TRBV4-2
CDR3 length: 18
D gene: -
CDR3 protein: CASSQKASGVGGNQPQHF
CDR3 DNA: TGTGCCAGCAGCCAAAAGGCCTCCGGGGTTGGAGGGAATCAGCCCCAGCATTTT

clone size: -
J gene: TRBJ1-5
V gene: TRBV2
CDR3 length: 17
D gene: -
CDR3 protein: CASSAWGGATGGQPQHF
CDR3 DNA: TGTGCCAGCAGCGCATGGGGGGGCGCGACGGGCGGTCAGCCCCAGCATTTT

clone size: -
J gene: TRBJ2-1
V gene: TRBV7-6
CDR3 length: 15
D gene: TRBD2
CDR3 protein: CASSPGGGPYNEQFF
CDR3 DNA: TGTGCCAGCAGCCCCGGGGGGGGGCCGTACAATGAGCAGTTCTTC

clone size: few
J gene: TRBJ1-1
V gene: TRBV4-1
CDR3 length: 16
D gene: TRBD1
CDR3 protein: CASSRGQDSWNTEAFF
CDR3 DNA: TGCGCCAGCAGCCGTGGACAGGACAGTTGGAACACTGAAGCTTTCTTT

clone size: -
J gene: TRBJ1-2
V gene: TRBV6-1
CDR3 length: 14
D gene: -
CDR3 protein: CATATERGSYGYTF
CDR3 DNA: TGTGCTACAGCAACCGAGCGGGGGAGTTATGGCTACACCTTC

clone size: -
J gene: TRBJ1-5
V gene: TRBV28
CDR3 length: 16
D gene: -
CDR3 protein: CASSSGEWGGNQPQHF
CDR3 DNA: TGTGCCAGCAGTTCGGGAGAATGGGGCGGGAATCAGCCCCAGCATTTT

clone size: once
J gene: TRBJ1-4
V gene: TRBV5-4
CDR3 length: 14
D gene: -
CDR3 protein: CASSNQDSYEKLFF
CDR3 DNA: TGTGCCAGCAGCAACCAAGACAGTTATGAAAAACTGTTTTTT

clone size: -
J gene: TRBJ2-7
V gene: TRBV10-1
CDR3 length: 13
D gene: TRBD2
CDR3 protein: CASSPSREGEQYF
CDR3 DNA: TGCGCCAGCTCCCCCTCGAGGGAGGGCGAGCAGTACTTC

clone size: -
J gene: TRBJ1-1
V gene: TRBV23-1
CDR3 length: 16
D gene: -
CDR3 protein: CASSGSANSRNTEAFF
CDR3 DNA: TGCGCCAGCTCAGGGTCGGCGAATTCGAGGAACACTGAAGCTTTCTTT

clone size: once
J gene: TRBJ2-7
V gene: TRBV18
CDR3 length: 14
D gene: TRBD2
CDR3 protein: CASSPVQRESEQYF
CDR3 DNA: TGTGCCAGCTCACCTGTCCAGCGGGAGAGCGAGCAGTACTTC

clone size: few
J gene: TRBJ1-3
V gene: TRBV12-1
CDR3 length: 19
D gene: -
CDR3 protein: CASNPTRGQEMLSGNTIYF
CDR3 DNA: TGTGCCAGCAACCCTACTCGCGGACAGGAAATGTTATCTGGAAACACCATATATTTT

clone size: -
J gene: TRBJ1-2
V gene: TRBV6-5
CDR3 length: 14
D gene: -
CDR3 protein: CASSIGQGSYGYTF
CDR3 DNA: TGTGCCAGCAGCATCGGCCAGGGGAGCTATGGCTACACCTTC

clone size: -
J gene: TRBJ1-2
V gene: TRBV28
CDR3 length: 16
D gene: TRBD1
CDR3 protein: CASSRTGSETNYGYTF
CDR3 DNA: TGTGCCAGCAGTAGGACAGGGTCTGAGACTAACTATGGCTACACCTTC

clone size: -
J gene: TRBJ1-3
V gene: TRBV7-9
CDR3 length: 15
D gene: -
CDR3 protein: CASSLDSISGNTIYF
CDR3 DNA: TGTGCCAGCAGCTTAGACTCCATCTCTGGAAACACCATATATTTT